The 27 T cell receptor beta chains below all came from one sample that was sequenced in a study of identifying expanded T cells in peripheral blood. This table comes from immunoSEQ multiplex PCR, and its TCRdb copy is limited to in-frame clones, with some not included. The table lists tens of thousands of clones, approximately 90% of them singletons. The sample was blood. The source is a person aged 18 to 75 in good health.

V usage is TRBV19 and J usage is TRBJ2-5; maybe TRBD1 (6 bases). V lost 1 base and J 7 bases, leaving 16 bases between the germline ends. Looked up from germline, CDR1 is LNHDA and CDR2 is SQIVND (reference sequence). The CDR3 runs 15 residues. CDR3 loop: CASSIVQGSMGTQYF. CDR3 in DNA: TGTGCCAGTAGTATAGTCCAGGGGTCCATGGGGACCCAGTACTTC.

The CDR3 DNA is TGTGCCAGTAGTATTACGGGACTAGCGGGGTGGGAGACCCAGTACTTC. Residues: CASSITGLAGWETQYF. This chain uses TRBV19 with TRBJ2-5; 13 bases agree with TRBD2. The germline V gene has CDR1 LNHDA and CDR2 SQIVND (reference sequence). This CDR3 contains 16 residues. The V gene end was trimmed by 3 bases and the J gene end by 5 bases; junction bases not matched to a gene: 6.

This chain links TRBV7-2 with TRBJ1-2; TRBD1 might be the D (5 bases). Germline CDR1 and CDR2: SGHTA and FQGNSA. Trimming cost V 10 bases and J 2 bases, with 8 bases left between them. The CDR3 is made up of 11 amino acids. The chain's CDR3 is CATGENYGYTF. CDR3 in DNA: TGTGCCACGGGGGAGAACTATGGCTACACCTTC.

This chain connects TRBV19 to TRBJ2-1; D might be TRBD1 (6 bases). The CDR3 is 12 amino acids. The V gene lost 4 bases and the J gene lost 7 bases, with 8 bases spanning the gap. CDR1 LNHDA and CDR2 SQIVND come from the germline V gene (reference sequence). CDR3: CASSTGVNEQFF. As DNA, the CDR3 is TGTGCCAGTAGTACAGGGGTGAATGAGCAGTTCTTC.

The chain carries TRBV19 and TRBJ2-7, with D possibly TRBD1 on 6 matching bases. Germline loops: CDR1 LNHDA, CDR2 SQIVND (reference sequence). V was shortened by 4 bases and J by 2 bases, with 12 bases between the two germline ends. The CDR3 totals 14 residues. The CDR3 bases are TGTGCCAGTAGTAGGGAGACAGGAGCCTACGAGCAGTACTTC. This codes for CASSRETGAYEQYF.

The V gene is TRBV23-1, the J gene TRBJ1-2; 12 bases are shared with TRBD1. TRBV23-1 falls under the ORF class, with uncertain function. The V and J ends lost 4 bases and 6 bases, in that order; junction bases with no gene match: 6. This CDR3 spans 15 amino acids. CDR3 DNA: TGCGCCAGCAGTCGAGGGGACAGGGGGCTAGATGGCTACACCTTC. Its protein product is CASSRGDRGLDGYTF.

The CDR3 region is CASSTSTGAGNTIYF. The CDR3 bases are TGTGCCAGCAGTACCAGCACAGGGGCTGGAAACACCATATATTTT. The chain uses TRBV2 and TRBJ1-3, with 7 nucleotides matching TRBD1. V was pared by 5 bases and J by 2 bases, with 6 bases of the junction left unmatched. From germline, CDR1 is SNHLY and CDR2 FYNNEI. This CDR3 contains 15 residues.

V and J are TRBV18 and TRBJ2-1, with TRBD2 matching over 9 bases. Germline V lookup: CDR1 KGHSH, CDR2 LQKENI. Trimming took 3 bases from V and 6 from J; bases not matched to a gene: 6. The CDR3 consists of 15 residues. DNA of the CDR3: TGTGCCAGCTCACCTTTGGGACTAGCCCCCAATGAGCAGTTCTTC. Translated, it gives CASSPLGLAPNEQFF.

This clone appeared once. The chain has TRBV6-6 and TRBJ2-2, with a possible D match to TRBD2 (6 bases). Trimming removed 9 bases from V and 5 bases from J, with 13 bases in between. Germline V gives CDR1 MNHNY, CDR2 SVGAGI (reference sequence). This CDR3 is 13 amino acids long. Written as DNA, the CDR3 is TGTGCCAGTAAGGCCGGGAGTACCGGGGAGCTGTTTTTT. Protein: CASKAGSTGELFF.

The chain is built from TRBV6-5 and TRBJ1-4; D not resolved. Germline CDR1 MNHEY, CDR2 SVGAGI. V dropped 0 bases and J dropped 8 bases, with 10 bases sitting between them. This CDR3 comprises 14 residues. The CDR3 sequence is CASSYSTTPEKLFF. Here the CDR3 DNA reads TGTGCCAGCAGTTACTCGACGACGCCCGAAAAACTGTTTTTT.

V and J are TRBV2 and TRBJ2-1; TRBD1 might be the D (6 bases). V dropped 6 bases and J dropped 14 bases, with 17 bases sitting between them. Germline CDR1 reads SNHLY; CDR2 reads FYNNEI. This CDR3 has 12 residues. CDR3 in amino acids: CASRGYRVLEFF. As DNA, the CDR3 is TGTGCCAGCAGGGGCTACAGGGTTTTGGAGTTCTTC.

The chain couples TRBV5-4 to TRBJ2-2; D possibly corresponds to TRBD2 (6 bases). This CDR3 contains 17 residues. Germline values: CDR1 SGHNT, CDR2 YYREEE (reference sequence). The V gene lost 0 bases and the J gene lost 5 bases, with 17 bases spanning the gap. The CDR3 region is CASSLEFGRGSTGELFF. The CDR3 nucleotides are TGTGCCAGCAGCTTGGAGTTCGGGCGGGGCAGTACCGGGGAGCTGTTTTTT. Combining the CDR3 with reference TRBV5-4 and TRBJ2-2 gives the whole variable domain ETGVTQSPTHLIKTRGQQVTLRCSSQSGHNTVSWYQQALGQGPQFIFQYYREEENGRGNFPPRFSGLQFPNYSSELNVNALELDDSALYLCASSLEFGRGSTGELFFGEGSRLTVL.

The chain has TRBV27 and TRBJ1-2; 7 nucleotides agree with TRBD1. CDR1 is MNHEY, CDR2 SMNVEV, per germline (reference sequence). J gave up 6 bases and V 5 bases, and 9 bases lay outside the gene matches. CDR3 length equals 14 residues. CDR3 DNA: TGTGCCAGCAGTCCCTTGGACAGGCGAGATGGCTACACCTTC. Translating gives CASSPLDRRDGYTF.

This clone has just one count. CDR3 nucleotides: TGCGCCAGCAGCCCCGGGACAGGGGATATCGGGGAGCTGTTTTTT. The encoded protein is CASSPGTGDIGELFF. The rearrangement uses TRBV4-3 and TRBJ2-2; TRBD1 agrees at 10 bases. Trimming removed 4 bases from V and 7 bases from J; junction bases left unmatched: 6. This CDR3 has 15 residues. Looked up from germline, CDR1 is LGHNA and CDR2 is YSLEER.

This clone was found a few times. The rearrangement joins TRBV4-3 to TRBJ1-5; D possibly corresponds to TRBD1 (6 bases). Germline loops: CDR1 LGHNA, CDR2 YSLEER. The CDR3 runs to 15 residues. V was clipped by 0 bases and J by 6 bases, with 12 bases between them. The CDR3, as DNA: TGCGCCAGCAGCCAAGATGGGGGGGCAGGTCAGCCCCAGCATTTT. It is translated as CASSQDGGAGQPQHF.

The CDR3: CASSPGQGKDTPQHF. In DNA form, the CDR3 reads TGTGCCAGCAGTCCGGGACAGGGGAAAGATACGCCCCAGCATTTT. The chain is built from TRBV28 and TRBJ1-5; 10 bases are shared with TRBD1. Per the germline V gene, CDR1 is MDHEN and CDR2 is SYDVKM. The V gene end was trimmed by 5 bases and the J gene end by 9 bases; junction bases not matched to a gene: 10. CDR3 length: 15 residues.

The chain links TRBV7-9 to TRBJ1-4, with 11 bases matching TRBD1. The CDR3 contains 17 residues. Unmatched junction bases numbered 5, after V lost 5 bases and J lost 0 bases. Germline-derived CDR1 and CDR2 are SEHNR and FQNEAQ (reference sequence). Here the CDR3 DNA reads TGTGCCAGCAGCCTGGACAGGGGGCTAACAACTAATGAAAAACTGTTTTTT. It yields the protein CASSLDRGLTTNEKLFF.

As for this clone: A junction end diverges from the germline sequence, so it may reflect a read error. For the CDR3, the DNA is TGTGCCAGTGGTATGCCGGGACAGGGGTGGAACGGGCAGTACTTC. It is translated as CASGMPGQGWNGQYF. V is TRBV19 and J is TRBJ2-7; 10 positions match TRBD1. Per germline, CDR1 LNHDA and CDR2 SQIVND (reference sequence). The CDR3 consists of 15 residues. The whole variable domain, filled in from reference TRBV19 and TRBJ2-7, reads DGGITQSPKYLFRKEGQNVTLSCEQNLNHDAMYWYRQDPGQGLRLIYYSQIVNDFQKGDIAEGYSVSREKKESFPLTVTSAQKNPTAFYLCASGMPGQGWNGQYFGPGTRLTVT.

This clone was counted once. CDR3 protein: CASSYSSGSSSPLHF. In DNA form, the CDR3 reads TGTGCCAGCAGTTACTCGAGTGGCTCAAGTTCACCCCTCCACTTT. The genes are TRBV6-6 and TRBJ1-6; no clear D. Per the germline V gene, CDR1 is MNHNY and CDR2 is SVGAGI (reference sequence). CDR3 length: 15 amino acids. V was cut by 0 bases and J by 9 bases, with 12 bases left in between.

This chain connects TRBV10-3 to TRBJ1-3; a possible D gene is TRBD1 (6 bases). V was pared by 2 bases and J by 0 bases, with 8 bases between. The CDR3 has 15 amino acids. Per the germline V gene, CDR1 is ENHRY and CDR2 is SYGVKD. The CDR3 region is CAISEMDSSGNTIYF. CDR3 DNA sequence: TGTGCCATCAGTGAGATGGACAGCTCTGGAAACACCATATATTTT.

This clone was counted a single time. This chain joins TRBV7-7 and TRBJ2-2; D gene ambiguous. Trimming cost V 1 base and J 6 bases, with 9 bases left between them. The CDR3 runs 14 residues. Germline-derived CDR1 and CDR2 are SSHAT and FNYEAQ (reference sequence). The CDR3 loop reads CASSLDVGAGELFF. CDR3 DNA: TGTGCCAGCAGCTTAGATGTTGGGGCCGGGGAGCTGTTTTTT.

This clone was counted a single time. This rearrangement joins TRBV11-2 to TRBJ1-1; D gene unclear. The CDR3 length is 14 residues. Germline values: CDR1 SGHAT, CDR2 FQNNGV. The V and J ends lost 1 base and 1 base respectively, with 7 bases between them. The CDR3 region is CASSLGVGNTEAFF. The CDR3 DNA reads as TGTGCCAGCAGCTTAGGGGTGGGGAACACTGAAGCTTTCTTT. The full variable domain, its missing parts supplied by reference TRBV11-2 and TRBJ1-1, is EAGVAQSPRYKIIEKRQSVAFWCNPISGHATLYWYQQILGQGPKLLIQFQNNGVVDDSQLPKDRFSAERLKGVDSTLKIQPAKLEDSAVYLCASSLGVGNTEAFFGQGTRLTVV.

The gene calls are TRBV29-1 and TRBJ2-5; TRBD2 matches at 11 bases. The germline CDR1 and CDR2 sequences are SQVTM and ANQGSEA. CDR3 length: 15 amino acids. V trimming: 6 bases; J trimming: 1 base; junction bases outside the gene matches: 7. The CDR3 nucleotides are TGCAGCGTGGCCGGGACTAGCGGAGGCCAAGAGACCCAGTACTTC. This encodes CSVAGTSGGQETQYF.

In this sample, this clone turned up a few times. CDR3 sequence reads: CASRSQGTNSPLHF. The CDR3 DNA follows: TGTGCCAGCAGGTCACAGGGAACTAATTCACCCCTCCACTTT. The chain uses TRBV27 and TRBJ1-6, with a possible D match to TRBD1 (6 bases). Trimming pared 6 bases from V and 6 bases from J, leaving 12 bases between. Germline V CDR1 and CDR2: MNHEY, SMNVEV (reference sequence). This CDR3 contains 14 residues.

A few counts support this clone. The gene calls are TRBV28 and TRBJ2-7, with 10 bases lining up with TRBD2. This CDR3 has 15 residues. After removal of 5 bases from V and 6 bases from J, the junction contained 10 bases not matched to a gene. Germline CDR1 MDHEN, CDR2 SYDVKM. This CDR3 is CASSAPSGGFIEQYF. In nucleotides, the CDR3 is TGTGCCAGCAGTGCACCTAGCGGGGGTTTCATCGAGCAGTACTTC.

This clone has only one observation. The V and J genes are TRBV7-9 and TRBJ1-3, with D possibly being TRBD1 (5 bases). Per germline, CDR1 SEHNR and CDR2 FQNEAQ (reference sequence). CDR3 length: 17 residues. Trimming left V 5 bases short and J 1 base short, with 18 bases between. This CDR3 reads CASSILRDVWSGNTIYF. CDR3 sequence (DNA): TGTGCCAGCAGCATACTACGGGACGTCTGGTCTGGAAACACCATATATTTT.

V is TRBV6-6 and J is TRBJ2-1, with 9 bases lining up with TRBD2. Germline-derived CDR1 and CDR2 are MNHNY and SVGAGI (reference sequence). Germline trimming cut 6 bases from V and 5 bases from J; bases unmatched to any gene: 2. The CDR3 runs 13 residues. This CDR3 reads CASSAGGNNEQFF. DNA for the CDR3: TGTGCCAGCAGCGCGGGGGGGAACAATGAGCAGTTCTTC.